Below are 16 T cell receptor beta chains sequenced from a single sample in a study of vaccination and CD4 T cells after COVID-19. No antigen is known for these receptors. The time point was: late sampling 161 to 241 days after vaccination in three convalescent patients. Specified treatment: roughly ten-day PBMC culture with coronavirus spike peptide pools or control peptides (ViraFEST assay). Once obtained from cultured CD4+ T cells, the DNA was sequenced using the Oncomine TCR Beta short-read assay. TCRdb ran MiXCR on the PCR reads and lists one entry per CDR3 protein. The table has roughly 28,000 distinct CDR3 sequences, 35% to 50% seen once. This specimen was CD4+ T cells from blood, cultured in vitro, taken about 7 months after SARS-CoV-2 vaccination. Receptor source: a human donor who had recovered from COVID-19.

The chain joins TRBV5-1 to TRBJ2-7; 8 nucleotides line up with TRBD1. The germline V gene has CDR1 SGHRS and CDR2 YFSETQ. The CDR3 length is 14 residues. The J segment lost 4 bases and the V segment lost 7 bases, leaving 10 bases of the junction unmatched. CDR3 DNA sequence: TGCGCCAGCCGTCCGACAGGGGCCTTATACGAGCAGTACTTC. Encoded protein: CASRPTGALYEQYF.

The rearrangement uses TRBV20-1 and TRBJ2-3; 7 nucleotides agree with TRBD1. The CDR3 spans 16 residues. Germline CDR1 reads DFQATT; CDR2 reads SNEGSKA (reference sequence). In nucleotides, the CDR3 is TGCAGCTCGACAGGGTGGGATCGAGCACTCACAGATACGCAGTATTTT. Protein sequence: CSSTGWDRALTDTQYF.

This clonotype appeared a few times. This chain links TRBV28 with TRBJ1-6; no clear D gene. V lost 1 base and J lost 7, with 17 bases in between. CDR3 length: 17 residues. The germline gives CDR1 MDHEN, CDR2 SYDVKM. The CDR3 protein is CASSLSWEGSRNSPLHF. The CDR3 DNA is TGTGCCAGCAGTTTATCTTGGGAGGGCAGCCGAAATTCACCCCTCCACTTT.

This clonotype was seen a handful of times. The V and J genes are TRBV6-1 and TRBJ2-6; either TRBD1 or TRBD2 may fit D (5 bases each). The germline CDR1 and CDR2 sequences are MNHNS and SASEGT. V was clipped by 8 bases and J by 4 bases, with 12 bases between them. The CDR3 sequence is 14 residues long. The CDR3 sequence is CASGGVYGANVLTF. The DNA for the CDR3 is TGTGCCAGCGGGGGAGTTTACGGGGCCAACGTCCTGACTTTC.

There are a few counts of this clonotype. The chain links TRBV7-6 to TRBJ2-5; 12 bases map to TRBD1. The CDR3 loop spans 16 amino acids. The germline CDR1 and CDR2 sequences are SGHVS and FNYEAQ. After removal of 5 bases from V and 5 bases from J, the junction contained 9 bases not matched to a gene. CDR3 DNA: TGTGCCAGCAGCGCCTCCGGGACAGGGGGCTCGGAGACCCAGTACTTC. It is translated as CASSASGTGGSETQYF. Full variable domain (remainder filled in from reference TRBV7-6 and TRBJ2-5): GAGVSQSPRYKVTKRGQDVALRCDPISGHVSLYWYRQALGQGPEFLTYFNYEAQQDKSGLPNDRFSAERPEGSISTLTIQRTEQRDSAMYRCASSASGTGGSETQYFGPGTRLLVL.

This clonotype was seen more than once but under ten times. The chain couples TRBV20-1 to TRBJ1-1; TRBD1 matches at 7 bases. CDR3 length: 14 amino acids. Germline loops: CDR1 DFQATT, CDR2 SNEGSKA (reference sequence). V lost 3 bases to trimming and J lost 1 base; unmatched junction nucleotides: 5. The CDR3 DNA reads TGCAGTGCTAGGGCACAGGGGCGGAACACTGAAGCTTTCTTT. Translation: CSARAQGRNTEAFF.

This sequence joins TRBV5-4 and TRBJ2-1; D uncertain. Trimming took 0 bases from V and 1 from J, leaving 14 bases between them. The CDR3 spans 17 residues. Germline V CDR1 and CDR2: SGHNT, YYREEE (reference sequence). The chain's CDR3 is CASSLGVERSSYNEQFF. The DNA of the CDR3 is TGTGCCAGCAGCTTGGGGGTGGAGCGTTCGTCCTACAATGAGCAGTTCTTC.

On this clonotype: The final CDR3 position lacks the conserved phenylalanine or tryptophan, pointing to a likely read error. This sequence joins TRBV6-1 and TRBJ2-5, with D possibly TRBD1 on 6 matching bases. The length of the CDR3 is 13 residues. Germline CDR1 and CDR2: MNHNS and SASEGT. V dropped 8 bases and J dropped 2 bases, with 12 bases sitting between them. The CDR3 here is CASGQDRQETQYL. The CDR3 DNA follows: TGTGCCAGCGGTCAGGACAGACAAGAGACCCAGTACCTC.

A few counts support this clonotype. The rearrangement links TRBV19 to TRBJ2-7; D remains ambiguous. Deletions cut 3 bases from V and 0 bases from J, with 12 bases between. The length of the CDR3 is 15 residues. Germline V gene lookup returns CDR1 LNHDA and CDR2 SQIVND (reference sequence). The CDR3 spells CASSMSRRGSYEQYF. CDR3 bases: TGTGCCAGTAGTATGTCCCGCCGAGGCTCCTACGAGCAGTACTTC.

This clonotype has just a few counts. Just one base apart from a much larger clone, this may be a read error. The chain couples TRBV7-8 to TRBJ2-7; D unresolved. This CDR3 is built from 11 residues. Germline values: CDR1 SGHVS, CDR2 FQNEAQ. The germline V and J ends were trimmed by 5 bases and 3 bases, with 5 bases remaining between them. CDR3 coding DNA: TGTGCCAGCAGCCCCCACTACGAGCAGTACTTC. This codes for CASSPHYEQYF.

In this sample, this clonotype turned up a few times. This chain links TRBV6-1 with TRBJ2-7; tentative D call: TRBD1 (5 bases). Between the trimmed V and J ends, which lost 4 bases and 0 bases, there was a span of 10 bases. CDR3 length equals 14 residues. CDR1 and CDR2 (germline): MNHNS, SASEGT. The CDR3 nucleotides are TGTGCCAGCAGTGCAGCAGGGATCTCCTACGAGCAGTACTTC. This codes for CASSAAGISYEQYF.

This chain connects TRBV20-1 to TRBJ2-5; D is undetermined. V was pared by 1 base and J by 1 base, with 4 bases between. The germline V gene has CDR1 DFQATT and CDR2 SNEGSKA (reference sequence). The CDR3 totals 12 residues. The CDR3 region is CSARGGQETQYF. The CDR3 bases are TGCAGTGCTAGAGGAGGCCAAGAGACCCAGTACTTC.

This chain connects TRBV21-1 to TRBJ1-1; the DNA was not compared with TRBD1, the D call given in the table. TRBV21-1 is assigned pseudogene status. The CDR3 covers 16 residues. For the CDR3, the DNA is TGTGCCAGCAGCAAAGGAAGGGACAGTCTGAACACTGAAGCTTTCTTT. It translates to CASSKGRDSLNTEAFF.

This clonotype turned up a few times. The chain joins TRBV20-1 to TRBJ2-6; possible D gene TRBD1, 6 bases. V was cut by 6 bases and J by 0 bases, with 9 bases left in between. Germline assignment: CDR1 DFQATT and CDR2 SNEGSKA (reference sequence). The CDR3 runs to 14 residues. The CDR3 DNA follows: TGCAGTGCCGGGGACAACTCTGGGGCCAACGTCCTGACTTTC. It yields the protein CSAGDNSGANVLTF.

This clonotype has more than one count but fewer than ten. The gene calls are TRBV6-5 and TRBJ2-7; 7 bases are shared with TRBD1. Germline CDR1 MNHEY, CDR2 SVGAGI. The CDR3 spans 14 residues. With 2 bases clipped from V and 7 bases from J, the junction kept 8 bases outside the gene matches. CDR3 nucleotide sequence: TGTGCCAGCAGTTACGGCGACAGGGTGGGGGAGCAGTACTTC. Translating gives CASSYGDRVGEQYF.

Comments on this clonotype: One junction end does not reproduce the germline sequence, and a read error may be involved. The V and J genes are TRBV7-8 and TRBJ2-3; 7 bases match TRBD2. Germline V gene sequence: CDR1 SGHVS, CDR2 FQNEAQ. This CDR3 contains 13 residues. CDR3 nucleotide sequence: TGTGCCAGCAGCTTAAGAGCGGGACCACCGGACCTTTTT. It translates to CASSLRAGPPDLF.